The 16 T cell receptor beta chains in this list originate from one sample, sequenced in a study of cytomegalovirus exposure and HLA in healthy donors. PCR used 60 Vbeta primers and 13 Jbeta primers. Assay: immunoSEQ multiplex PCR; the TCRdb copy retains only in-frame clones and omits some. The sample yields over 100,000 clones, approximately 74% seen once. Input material: PBMCs. These receptors were collected from a male donor in good health and CMV-seronegative.

The rearrangement joins TRBV11-2 to TRBJ2-1, with 7 bases fitting TRBD2. CDR1 SGHAT and CDR2 FQNNGV come from the germline V gene. The junction had 3 bases not matched to a gene; V was cut back by 7 bases and J by 3 bases. There are 13 residues in the CDR3. CDR3 coding DNA: TGTGCCAGCACGGGGACTAACTACAATGAGCAGTTCTTC. The encoded protein is CASTGTNYNEQFF.

The gene calls are TRBV28 and TRBJ2-5, with D maybe TRBD2 (6 bases). This CDR3 spans 13 amino acids. Trimming stripped 9 bases from V and 1 base from J, with 12 bases between. The germline gives CDR1 MDHEN, CDR2 SYDVKM. The DNA of the CDR3 is TGTGCCAGTGGAGGGGACGGCCAAGAGACCCAGTACTTC. Protein product: CASGGDGQETQYF.

The V call is TRBV4-3, the J call TRBJ2-7, with 9 bases identical to TRBD2. V shed 3 bases, J shed 3 bases, and the junction held 6 bases outside the gene matches. The CDR3 loop spans 15 amino acids. In germline, CDR1 is LGHNA, CDR2 YSLEER. The CDR3 DNA reads TGCGCCAGCAGCCAGTTAGCGGGAGTAATCTACGAGCAGTACTTC. Amino acids: CASSQLAGVIYEQYF.

The chain has TRBV7-2 and TRBJ2-1; 13 bases match TRBD2. After removal of 5 bases from V and 5 bases from J, the junction contained 9 bases not matched to a gene. From germline, CDR1 is SGHTA and CDR2 FQGNSA. The CDR3 covers 17 residues. CDR3 region: CASSPGLAGAGDNEQFF. In DNA, the CDR3 is TGTGCCAGCAGCCCCGGACTAGCGGGGGCCGGAGACAATGAGCAGTTCTTC.

The chain uses TRBV5-1 and TRBJ2-2, with 11 positions matching TRBD2. Trimming removed 4 bases from V and 7 bases from J; junction bases left unmatched: 12. The germline gives CDR1 SGHRS, CDR2 YFSETQ. The CDR3 extends over 17 amino acids. The CDR3 DNA reads as TGCGCCAGCAGCCCGTGGATTACTAGCGGGAGTATCGGGGAGCTGTTTTTT. Protein sequence: CASSPWITSGSIGELFF.

The chain employs TRBV5-1 and TRBJ1-1; TRBD1 matches at 8 bases. Trimming removed 4 bases from V and 4 bases from J; junction bases left unmatched: 6. CDR1 is SGHRS and CDR2 is YFSETQ in the germline V gene. There are 14 residues in the CDR3. CDR3 DNA: TGCGCCAGCAGCCCGGACAGGGAGCTCACTGAAGCTTTCTTT. It codes for CASSPDRELTEAFF.

The chain employs TRBV7-6 and TRBJ1-1; possibly TRBD1 for D (5 bases). CDR1 is SGHVS and CDR2 is FNYEAQ in the germline V gene. The CDR3 totals 13 residues. The ends were cut back, 5 bases at V and 5 bases at J, with 12 bases in the middle. The CDR3 sequence: CASSQAGRTEAFF. CDR3 DNA: TGTGCCAGCAGCCAGGCAGGGCGGACTGAAGCTTTCTTT.

This sequence joins TRBV5-1 and TRBJ2-1; 7 bases are shared with TRBD2. V dropped 4 bases and J dropped 0; count of bases not matched to a gene: 4. The CDR3 covers 15 residues. The V gene's germline CDR1 is SGHRS and CDR2 YFSETQ. CDR3 nucleotide sequence: TGCGCCAGCAGCCCGGGGGGTAGCTCCTACAATGAGCAGTTCTTC. Residues: CASSPGGSSYNEQFF.

This clone was picked up a small number of times. J is TRBJ1-4 and V is TRBV6-5; D might be TRBD1 (6 bases). V dropped 5 bases and J dropped 3 bases, with 13 bases sitting between them. This CDR3 spans 15 amino acids. CDR1 is MNHEY, CDR2 SVGAGI, per germline. CDR3 sequence: CASSGQGGANEKLFF. DNA of the CDR3: TGTGCCAGCAGTGGTCAAGGGGGTGCTAATGAAAAACTGTTTTTT.

The chain employs TRBV19 and TRBJ2-5, with TRBD2 identical over 7 bases. This CDR3 comprises 15 residues. Germline CDR1 and CDR2: LNHDA and SQIVND (reference sequence). V lost 3 bases and J lost 2; bases outside the gene matches: 6. The CDR3 here is CASSILSGGQETQYF. The CDR3 nucleotides are TGTGCCAGTAGTATTTTGTCCGGGGGGCAAGAGACCCAGTACTTC. The full variable domain, with the rest looked up from reference TRBV19 and TRBJ2-5, is DGGITQSPKYLFRKEGQNVTLSCEQNLNHDAMYWYRQDPGQGLRLIYYSQIVNDFQKGDIAEGYSVSREKKESFPLTVTSAQKNPTAFYLCASSILSGGQETQYFGPGTRLLVL.

The chain is built from TRBV11-2 and TRBJ2-1; 14 bases are a match to TRBD2. CDR3 length: 17 residues. Looked up from germline, CDR1 is SGHAT and CDR2 is FQNNGV. Trimming removed 0 bases from V and 6 bases from J; junction bases left unmatched: 4. DNA for the CDR3: TGTGCCAGCAGCTTAGACCTGGGACTAGCGGGAGTCAATGAGCAGTTCTTC. This translates into CASSLDLGLAGVNEQFF.

The rearrangement joins TRBV2 to TRBJ2-5, with 7 bases matching TRBD1. This CDR3 is 13 amino acids long. V lost 8 bases and J lost 5; bases outside the gene matches: 8. Germline V gives CDR1 SNHLY, CDR2 FYNNEI. Here the CDR3 DNA reads TGTGCCAGCCTACAGGGGAGAAGGGAGACCCAGTACTTC. Residues: CASLQGRRETQYF.

J is TRBJ1-5 and V is TRBV16; tentative D call: TRBD1 (5 bases). The CDR3 runs to 20 residues. Per the germline V gene, CDR1 is KGHSY and CDR2 is FQNENV. Trimming shortened V by 4 bases and J by 0 bases, and 25 bases separated the two germline ends. CDR3 bases: TGTGCCAGCAGCCCCTCAAATGATTCCTGGGGGGTAAGTAGCAATCAGCCCCAGCATTTT. It codes for CASSPSNDSWGVSSNQPQHF.

The chain has TRBV6-1 and TRBJ1-2; possibly TRBD1 for D (5 bases). The CDR3 has 14 residues. The V gene's germline CDR1 is MNHNS and CDR2 SASEGT. Deletions cut 6 bases from V and 4 bases from J, with 15 bases between. The CDR3 DNA reads as TGTGCCAGCAGCGCACGTCAGGGAATCTATGGCTACACCTTC. Translating gives CASSARQGIYGYTF.

The chain uses TRBV28 and TRBJ1-5, with D hard to call. Germline-derived CDR1 and CDR2 are MDHEN and SYDVKM. CDR3 length equals 13 residues. V was cut by 3 bases and J by 2 bases, with 5 bases left in between. The CDR3, as DNA: TGTGCCAGCAGTTTGCAGGGCAATCAGCCCCAGCATTTT. Protein product: CASSLQGNQPQHF.

In its sample, this clone ranks as medium-sized. The J gene is TRBJ1-2, the V gene TRBV28, with a possible D match to TRBD1 (5 bases). There are 15 residues in the CDR3. CDR1 MDHEN and CDR2 SYDVKM come from the germline V gene. Trimming removed 1 base from V and 8 bases from J, with 17 bases in between. The CDR3 nucleotides read TGTGCCAGCAGTTTATCACAGGCTCCATCGGGCGGCTACACCTTC. Translating gives CASSLSQAPSGGYTF.